This TCR beta chain was retrieved from a study of T cell repertoires in cytomegalovirus infection. Study as a whole: Evidence of both CMV infection and a matching HLA type came from public TCR beta signatures. Overall study results and limits: Cumulated frequencies of public TCR beta families served to identify carriers of CMV plus the relevant HLA.

This CDR3 spans 16 amino acids. Germline CDR1 and CDR2: MNHNS and SASEGT. Trimming left V 4 bases short and J 0 bases short, with 13 bases between. This clonotype was observed a few times. Antigen specificity is unknown. TCRdb reprocessed the reads with MiXCR, giving one entry per CDR3 protein. The data hold approximately 990,000 distinct CDR3 sequences, with less than 35% observed a single time. This receptor was obtained from a human donor in good health (CMV status not recorded). Some clones in this sample may be carry-over from other donors' samples. The genes are TRBV6-1 and TRBJ1-3; possibly TRBD1 for D (5 bases). The sequences come from cultured CD8+ T cells from PBMCs, collected from culture after CMV antigen stimulation. Here the CDR3 DNA reads TGTGCCAGCAGTGCCAACAGGTTCCCCTCTGGAAACACCATATATTTT. Protein: CASSANRFPSGNTIYF.